Below, 28 T cell receptor beta chains from the same sample are listed, as sequenced in a study of blood T cell repertoires in COVID-19. Using immunoSEQ multiplex PCR, the repertoire was profiled, and TCRdb retains in-frame clones only, with some absent. The sample has roughly 410,000 clones; 75% to 90% are singletons. The material sequenced was peripheral blood. These receptors were obtained from a middle-aged woman with COVID-19, enrolled during active disease.

This clone appeared a single time. The chain couples TRBV29-1 to TRBJ2-1; 11 bases fit TRBD2. Germline V gene lookup returns CDR1 SQVTM and CDR2 ANQGSEA. This CDR3 is 14 amino acids long. The junction had 6 bases not matched to a gene; V was cut back by 6 bases and J by 5 bases. The CDR3 DNA reads TGCAGCGTAGAGAGGGGACTAGCGGACAATGAGCAGTTCTTC. Its translation: CSVERGLADNEQFF.

The chain joins TRBV7-2 to TRBJ1-5, with a tentative D call TRBD1 (6 bases). Trimming removed 2 bases from V and 8 bases from J, with 16 bases in between. The V gene's germline CDR1 is SGHTA and CDR2 FQGNSA. There are 15 residues in the CDR3. CDR3 DNA sequence: TGTGCCAGCAGCTTATTGACAGGTCATATGAAGCCCCAGCATTTT. It yields the protein CASSLLTGHMKPQHF.

The J gene is TRBJ2-7, the V gene TRBV6-5; 7 bases are shared with TRBD2. CDR3 length: 14 amino acids. Per the germline V gene, CDR1 is MNHEY and CDR2 is SVGAGI. The J segment lost 0 bases and the V segment lost 7 bases, leaving 6 bases of the junction unmatched. CDR3 in amino acids: CASNGAGVSYEQYF. In DNA, the CDR3 is TGTGCCAGCAACGGGGCGGGGGTCTCCTACGAGCAGTACTTC.

The chain recombines TRBV7-8 with TRBJ1-2, with TRBD1 identical over 7 bases. This CDR3 spans 16 amino acids. Germline values: CDR1 SGHVS, CDR2 FQNEAQ. After removal of 5 bases from V and 7 bases from J, the junction contained 16 bases not matched to a gene. Written as DNA, the CDR3 is TGTGCCAGCAGCCTTGGGACAGCCCTACTTGGGAGTGGCTACACCTTC. The encoded protein is CASSLGTALLGSGYTF.

The V and J genes are TRBV24-1 and TRBJ2-1, with 8 bases that match TRBD2. This CDR3 region has 16 residues. V lost 3 bases to trimming and J lost 6 bases; unmatched junction nucleotides: 9. The V gene's germline CDR1 is KGHDR and CDR2 SFDVKD. CDR3 in amino acids: CATSDPAAGERNEQFF. The DNA for the CDR3 is TGTGCCACCAGTGATCCAGCAGCGGGAGAACGCAATGAGCAGTTCTTC.

The rearrangement links TRBV29-1 to TRBJ2-5; TRBD1 aligns across 12 bases. The V gene end was trimmed by 5 bases and the J gene end by 5 bases; junction bases not matched to a gene: 12. Germline V CDR1 and CDR2: SQVTM, ANQGSEA. This CDR3 has 16 amino acids. The CDR3 reads CSVLGGGTGGYETQYF. CDR3 in DNA: TGCAGCGTTCTCGGAGGGGGGACAGGGGGCTACGAGACCCAGTACTTC.

The chain uses TRBV6-1 and TRBJ2-1, with D perhaps TRBD2 (6 bases). This CDR3 comprises 15 residues. With 3 bases removed from V and 4 bases from J, the gap between germline ends came to 13 bases. The germline gives CDR1 MNHNS, CDR2 SASEGT. The CDR3, as DNA: TGTGCCAGCAGTGATTTCCTAGCGACATACAATGAGCAGTTCTTC. Translated, it gives CASSDFLATYNEQFF.

This chain connects TRBV28 to TRBJ1-5, with D possibly being TRBD1 (6 bases). V gave up 4 bases and J gave up 0 bases, with 13 bases separating them. Germline values: CDR1 MDHEN, CDR2 SYDVKM. The CDR3 covers 16 residues. The CDR3 sequence is CASSSPTGLSNQPQHF. CDR3 DNA: TGTGCCAGCAGTTCACCGACAGGCCTTAGCAATCAGCCCCAGCATTTT.

V usage is TRBV4-2 and J usage is TRBJ2-1, with D uncertain. The CDR3 is 13 amino acids. CDR1 and CDR2 from the germline V gene are LGHNA and YNFKEQ. Trimming cost V 0 bases and J 5 bases, with 5 bases left between them. The CDR3 protein is CASSQDRNNEQFF. The CDR3 DNA reads as TGTGCCAGCAGCCAAGACAGAAACAATGAGCAGTTCTTC.

This clone was seen a single time. The chain uses TRBV27 and TRBJ1-1; no definite D call. The CDR3 extends over 14 amino acids. Trimming took off 2 bases at V and 0 bases at J, with 7 bases between the two ends. The V gene's germline CDR1 is MNHEY and CDR2 SMNVEV (reference sequence). The DNA for the CDR3 is TGTGCCAGCAGTTTAAGGAGGGTGAACACTGAAGCTTTCTTT. Protein product: CASSLRRVNTEAFF.

The chain recombines TRBV6-5 with TRBJ1-6; TRBD1 aligns across 9 bases. CDR3 length equals 13 residues. With 6 bases clipped from V and 9 bases from J, the junction kept 3 bases outside the gene matches. Per the germline V gene, CDR1 is MNHEY and CDR2 is SVGAGI. The CDR3: CASSGTGSSPLHF. CDR3 sequence (DNA): TGTGCCAGCAGCGGGACAGGGAGTTCACCCCTCCACTTT.

This clone has more than one count but fewer than ten. This chain uses TRBV7-9 with TRBJ1-2; 7 bases map to TRBD1. Germline loops: CDR1 SEHNR, CDR2 FQNEAQ (reference sequence). The CDR3 consists of 15 residues. V lost 5 bases and J lost 3; bases outside the gene matches: 9. CDR3 amino acids: CASSPQGRGYYGYTF. Here the CDR3 DNA reads TGTGCCAGCAGCCCCCAGGGCAGGGGGTACTATGGCTACACCTTC.

This clone was counted once. The rearrangement links TRBV19 to TRBJ1-5, with a possible D match to TRBD1 (6 bases). The germline V gene encodes CDR1 LNHDA and CDR2 SQIVND (reference sequence). The CDR3 is made up of 16 amino acids. Trimming removed 6 bases at V and 6 bases at J, with 21 bases between. This CDR3 is CASRNPWAGASQPQHF. DNA for the CDR3: TGTGCCAGTAGAAACCCGTGGGCAGGGGCCAGTCAGCCCCAGCATTTT.

The chain joins TRBV5-1 to TRBJ1-2; 7 nucleotides match TRBD1. The CDR3 is made up of 13 amino acids. Per germline, CDR1 SGHRS and CDR2 YFSETQ. Losses at the gene ends were 3 bases for V and 5 bases for J; bases not matched to a gene: 4. Here the CDR3 DNA reads TGCGCCAGCAGCTCCGGGACAGAGTATGGCTACACCTTC. Residues: CASSSGTEYGYTF.

This chain connects TRBV19 to TRBJ1-5; possible D gene TRBD1, 6 bases. The CDR3 covers 13 residues. Germline CDR1 reads LNHDA; CDR2 reads SQIVND (reference sequence). V dropped 3 bases and J dropped 9 bases, with 12 bases sitting between them. The CDR3 DNA reads as TGTGCCAGTAGTATTCAGGGGAGTATGCCCCAGCATTTT. Amino acids: CASSIQGSMPQHF.

The chain combines TRBV3-1 (or the pseudogene TRBV3-2) with TRBJ1-1, with TRBD1 matching over 9 bases. This CDR3 spans 17 amino acids. Germline CDR1 and CDR2: LGHDT and YNNKEL (reference sequence). V lost 4 bases and J lost 1; bases outside the gene matches: 10. The CDR3 DNA reads TGTGCCAGCAGCCCTTACAGGGGGCGCATCGGGAACACTGAAGCTTTCTTT. Translating it yields CASSPYRGRIGNTEAFF.

This clone was observed a handful of times. V usage is TRBV3-1 (or the pseudogene TRBV3-2) and J usage is TRBJ1-3; D remains ambiguous. CDR1 and CDR2 (germline): LGHDT, YNNKEL (reference sequence). The V gene lost 5 bases and the J gene lost 0 bases, with 11 bases spanning the gap. This CDR3 is 15 amino acids long. The CDR3 bases are TGTGCCAGCAGCAAAAGCGGGGACTCTGGAAACACCATATATTTT. Translation: CASSKSGDSGNTIYF.

The CDR3 coding sequence is TGTGCCAGCAGCCCGGTTAGGGGTGAAGCTTTCTTT. Protein: CASSPVRGEAFF. This chain links TRBV2 with TRBJ1-1, with a weak D call TRBD1 (5 bases). CDR1 is SNHLY and CDR2 is FYNNEI in the germline V gene. The CDR3 consists of 12 residues. Trimming cost V 6 bases and J 7 bases, with 12 bases left between them.

The J gene is TRBJ2-5, the V gene TRBV6-5; tentatively, D is TRBD1 (5 bases). In germline, CDR1 is MNHEY, CDR2 SVGAGI. The CDR3 length is 14 residues. V lost 2 bases and J 4 bases, leaving 11 bases between the germline ends. The CDR3 loop reads CASSYQYRLETQYF. The CDR3 DNA reads as TGTGCCAGCAGTTACCAGTACAGGTTAGAGACCCAGTACTTC.

V gene TRBV6-2 or TRBV6-3 combines with J gene TRBJ1-1, with TRBD1 matching over 10 bases. CDR3 length: 18 amino acids. Germline loops: CDR1 MNHEY, CDR2 SVGEGT. The V gene end was trimmed by 2 bases and the J gene end by 3 bases; junction bases not matched to a gene: 12. The CDR3 here is CASSYPRDRGIVYTEAFF. For the CDR3, the DNA is TGTGCCAGCAGTTACCCGAGGGACAGGGGAATCGTGTACACTGAAGCTTTCTTT.

The genes are TRBV18 and TRBJ2-2; D remains ambiguous. CDR3 size: 14 residues. Trimming left V 5 bases short and J 6 bases short, with 13 bases between. Germline lookup yields CDR1 KGHSH and CDR2 LQKENI. The CDR3 DNA sequence: TGTGCCAGCTCAAGGTTGGAGATCCCCGGGGAGCTGTTTTTT. This sequence encodes CASSRLEIPGELFF.

This rearrangement joins TRBV24-1 to TRBJ2-3; the match to TRBD2 covers 9 bases. Trimming removed 8 bases from V and 3 bases from J; junction bases left unmatched: 8. CDR3 length equals 15 residues. Per the germline V gene, CDR1 is KGHDR and CDR2 is SFDVKD. The CDR3 reads CATMGSGSKTDTQYF. DNA of the CDR3: TGTGCCACCATGGGTAGCGGGAGTAAGACAGATACGCAGTATTTT.

The chain has TRBV5-1 and TRBJ1-1; 7 positions agree with TRBD1. Germline V gene data show CDR1 as SGHRS and CDR2 as YFSETQ. The CDR3 covers 15 residues. The V gene end was trimmed by 4 bases and the J gene end by 5 bases; junction bases not matched to a gene: 11. CDR3 DNA: TGCGCCAGCAGCCCGATAAGGGGGCCGGGAACTGAAGCTTTCTTT. This encodes CASSPIRGPGTEAFF.

Points on this clone: Other DNA sequences within the sample encode an identical CDR3. This sequence joins TRBV5-1 and TRBJ1-1; 8 nucleotides line up with TRBD1. CDR3 length: 14 residues. Germline assignment: CDR1 SGHRS and CDR2 YFSETQ. V lost 5 bases and J lost 4; bases outside the gene matches: 7. For the CDR3, the DNA is TGCGCCAGCAGGGTAGGACAGGGCGGCACTGAAGCTTTCTTT. It specifies CASRVGQGGTEAFF. The whole variable domain, remainder taken from reference TRBV5-1 and TRBJ1-1, is KAGVTQTPRYLIKTRGQQVTLSCSPISGHRSVSWYQQTPGQGLQFLFEYFSETQRNKGNFPGRFSGRQFSNSRSEMNVSTLELGDSALYLCASRVGQGGTEAFFGQGTRLTVV.

The rearrangement links TRBV7-2 to TRBJ2-1; a weak D match, TRBD1 (5 bases). V was shortened by 5 bases and J by 4 bases, with 12 bases between the two germline ends. Germline-derived CDR1 and CDR2 are SGHTA and FQGNSA. This CDR3 region has 14 residues. The CDR3 DNA is TGTGCCAGCAGCCGTACAGGTTTTTACAATGAGCAGTTCTTC. It translates to CASSRTGFYNEQFF.

Only one count was recorded for this clone. The chain recombines TRBV5-1 with TRBJ2-1, with 11 bases matching TRBD2. The CDR3 runs 15 residues. Trimming at V came to 6 bases and at J to 4 bases, leaving 6 bases not matched to a gene. Germline CDR1 SGHRS, CDR2 YFSETQ. The CDR3 DNA sequence: TGCGCCAGCAAGCAGATAGCGGGAGGGTACAATGAGCAGTTCTTC. Amino acid sequence: CASKQIAGGYNEQFF.

Written as DNA, the CDR3 is TGTGCCACCGATCTTCCTCCCCATCTCCGGGACAGACCCTACGAGCAGTACTTC. This translates into CATDLPPHLRDRPYEQYF. The V call is TRBV2, the J call TRBJ2-7, with 7 nucleotides matching TRBD1. J gave up 2 bases and V 10 bases, and 23 bases lay outside the gene matches. Germline V gives CDR1 SNHLY, CDR2 FYNNEI. The CDR3 loop spans 18 amino acids.

The rearrangement joins TRBV2 to TRBJ2-7; 7 nucleotides agree with TRBD1. This CDR3 contains 14 residues. In germline, CDR1 is SNHLY, CDR2 FYNNEI. V dropped 11 bases and J dropped 2; count of bases not matched to a gene: 12. The CDR3 coding sequence is TGTGCCGGCCGGCTACAACAGGGGCCCTACGAGCAGTACTTC. It encodes CAGRLQQGPYEQYF.